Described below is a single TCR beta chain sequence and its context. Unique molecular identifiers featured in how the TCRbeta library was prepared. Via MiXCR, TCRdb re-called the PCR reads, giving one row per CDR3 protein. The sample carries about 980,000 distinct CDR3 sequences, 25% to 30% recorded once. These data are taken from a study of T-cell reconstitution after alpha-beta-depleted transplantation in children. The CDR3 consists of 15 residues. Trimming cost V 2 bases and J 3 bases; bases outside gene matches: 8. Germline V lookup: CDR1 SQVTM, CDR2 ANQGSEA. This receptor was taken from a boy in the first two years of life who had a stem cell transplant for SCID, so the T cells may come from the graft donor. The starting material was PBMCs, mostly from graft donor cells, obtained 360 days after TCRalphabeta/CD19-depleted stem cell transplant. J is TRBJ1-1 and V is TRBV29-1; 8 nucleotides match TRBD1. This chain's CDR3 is CSVERQGAADTEAFF. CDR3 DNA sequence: TGCAGCGTTGAAAGGCAGGGGGCAGCGGACACTGAAGCTTTCTTT.